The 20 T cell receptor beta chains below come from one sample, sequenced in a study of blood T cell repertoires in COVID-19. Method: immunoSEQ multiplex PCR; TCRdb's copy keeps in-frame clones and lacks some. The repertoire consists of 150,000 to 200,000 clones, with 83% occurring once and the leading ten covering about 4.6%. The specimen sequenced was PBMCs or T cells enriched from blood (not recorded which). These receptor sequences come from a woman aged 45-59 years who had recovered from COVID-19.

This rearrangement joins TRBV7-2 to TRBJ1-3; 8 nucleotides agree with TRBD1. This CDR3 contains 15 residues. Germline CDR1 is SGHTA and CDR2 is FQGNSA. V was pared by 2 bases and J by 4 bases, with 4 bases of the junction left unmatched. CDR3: CASSLQGAKGNTIYF. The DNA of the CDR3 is TGTGCCAGCAGCTTACAGGGGGCAAAAGGAAACACCATATATTTT.

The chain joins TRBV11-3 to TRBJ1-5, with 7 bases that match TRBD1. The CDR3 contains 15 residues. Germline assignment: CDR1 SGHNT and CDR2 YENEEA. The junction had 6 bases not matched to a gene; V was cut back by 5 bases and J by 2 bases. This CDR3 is CASSLGGTGNQPQHF. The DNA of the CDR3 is TGTGCCAGCAGCCTCGGAGGGACAGGCAATCAGCCCCAGCATTTT.

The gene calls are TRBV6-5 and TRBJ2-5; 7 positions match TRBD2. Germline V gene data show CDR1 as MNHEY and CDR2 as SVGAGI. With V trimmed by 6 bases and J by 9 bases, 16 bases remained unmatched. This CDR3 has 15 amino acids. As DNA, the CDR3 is TGTGCCAGCAGACCCGCTAGCGGCGTCCAAGGTGCCCAGTACTTC. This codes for CASRPASGVQGAQYF.

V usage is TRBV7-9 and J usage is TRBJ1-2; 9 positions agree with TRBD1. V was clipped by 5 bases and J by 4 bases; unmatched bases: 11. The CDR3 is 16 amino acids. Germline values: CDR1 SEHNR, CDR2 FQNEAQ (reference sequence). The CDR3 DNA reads TGTGCCAGCAGCAATTATCCGGGACAGGGAACCTATGGCTACACCTTC. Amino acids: CASSNYPGQGTYGYTF.

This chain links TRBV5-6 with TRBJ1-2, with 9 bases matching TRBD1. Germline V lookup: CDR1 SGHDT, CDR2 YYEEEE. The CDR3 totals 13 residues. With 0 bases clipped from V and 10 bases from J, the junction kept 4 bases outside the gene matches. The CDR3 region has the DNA TGTGCCAGCAGCTTGGGGACAGGGGATCTCTACACCTTC. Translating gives CASSLGTGDLYTF. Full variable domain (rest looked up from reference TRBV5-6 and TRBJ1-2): DAGVTQSPTHLIKTRGQQVTLRCSPKSGHDTVSWYQQALGQGPQFIFQYYEEEERQRGNFPDRFSGHQFPNYSSELNVNALLLGDSALYLCASSLGTGDLYTFGSGTRLTVV.

The CDR3 sequence is CASSWSGDTQYF. The CDR3 nucleotides read TGCGCCAGCAGCTGGAGCGGGGATACGCAGTATTTT. The J gene is TRBJ2-3, the V gene TRBV5-1; possible D gene TRBD2, 6 bases. Germline values: CDR1 SGHRS, CDR2 YFSETQ. The length of the CDR3 is 12 residues. Trimming took 3 bases from V and 6 from J, leaving 8 bases between them. Complete variable domain (other parts from reference TRBV5-1 and TRBJ2-3): KAGVTQTPRYLIKTRGQQVTLSCSPISGHRSVSWYQQTPGQGLQFLFEYFSETQRNKGNFPGRFSGRQFSNSRSEMNVSTLELGDSALYLCASSWSGDTQYFGPGTRLTVL.

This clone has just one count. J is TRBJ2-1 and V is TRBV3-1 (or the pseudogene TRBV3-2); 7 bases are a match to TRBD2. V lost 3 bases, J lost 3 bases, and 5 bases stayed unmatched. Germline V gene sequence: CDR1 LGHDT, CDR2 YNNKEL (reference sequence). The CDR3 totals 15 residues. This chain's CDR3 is CASSQGTGGYNEQFF. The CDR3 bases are TGTGCCAGCAGCCAGGGGACGGGGGGCTACAATGAGCAGTTCTTC.

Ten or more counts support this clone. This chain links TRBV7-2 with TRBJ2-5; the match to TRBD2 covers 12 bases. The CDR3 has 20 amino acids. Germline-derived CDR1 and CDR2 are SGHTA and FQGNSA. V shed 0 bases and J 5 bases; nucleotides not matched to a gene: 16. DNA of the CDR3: TGTGCCAGCAGCTTAGCCCCCTGGGCTAGCGGGAGGGCCGATTGGGAGACCCAGTACTTC. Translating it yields CASSLAPWASGRADWETQYF.

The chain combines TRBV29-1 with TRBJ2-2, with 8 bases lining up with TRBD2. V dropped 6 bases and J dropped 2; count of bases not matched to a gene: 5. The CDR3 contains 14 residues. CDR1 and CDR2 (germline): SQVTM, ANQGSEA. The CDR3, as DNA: TGCAGCGTGGAGCGGGAGTATAACACCGGGGAGCTGTTTTTT. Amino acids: CSVEREYNTGELFF.

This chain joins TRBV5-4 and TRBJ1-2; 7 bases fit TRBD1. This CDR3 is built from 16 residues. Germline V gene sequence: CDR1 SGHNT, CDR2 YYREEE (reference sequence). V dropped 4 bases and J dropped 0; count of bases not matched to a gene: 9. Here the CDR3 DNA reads TGTGCCAGCAGCCCGGGACAGCCGTTAGCTAACTATGGCTACACCTTC. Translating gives CASSPGQPLANYGYTF.

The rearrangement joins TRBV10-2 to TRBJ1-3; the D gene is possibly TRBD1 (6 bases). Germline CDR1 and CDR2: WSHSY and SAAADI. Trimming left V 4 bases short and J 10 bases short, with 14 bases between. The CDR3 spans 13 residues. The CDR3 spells CASSVSRGGTIYF. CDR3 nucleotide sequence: TGCGCCAGCAGTGTAAGCAGGGGAGGGACCATATATTTT.

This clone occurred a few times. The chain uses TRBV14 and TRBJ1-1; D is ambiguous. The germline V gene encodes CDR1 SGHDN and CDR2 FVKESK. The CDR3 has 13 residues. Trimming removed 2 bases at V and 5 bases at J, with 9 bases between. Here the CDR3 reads CASSQFIGTEAFF. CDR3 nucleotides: TGTGCCAGCAGCCAATTCATCGGGACTGAAGCTTTCTTT.

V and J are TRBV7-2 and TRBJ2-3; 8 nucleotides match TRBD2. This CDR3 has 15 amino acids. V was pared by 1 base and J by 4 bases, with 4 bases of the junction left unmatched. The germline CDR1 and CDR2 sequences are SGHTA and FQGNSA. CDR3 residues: CASSLGSGRADTQYF. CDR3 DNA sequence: TGTGCCAGCAGCTTAGGCAGCGGGAGAGCAGATACGCAGTATTTT.

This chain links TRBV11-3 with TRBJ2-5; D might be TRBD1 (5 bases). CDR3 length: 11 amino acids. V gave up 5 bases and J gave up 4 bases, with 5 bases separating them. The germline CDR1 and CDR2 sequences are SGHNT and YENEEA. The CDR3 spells CASSQGETQYF. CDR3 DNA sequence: TGTGCCAGCAGCCAGGGAGAGACCCAGTACTTC.

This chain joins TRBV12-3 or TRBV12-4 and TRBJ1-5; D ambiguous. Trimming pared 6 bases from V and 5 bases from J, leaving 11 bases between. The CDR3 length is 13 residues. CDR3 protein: CASSPREDQPQHF. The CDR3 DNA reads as TGTGCCAGCAGCCCACGGGAAGATCAGCCCCAGCATTTT.

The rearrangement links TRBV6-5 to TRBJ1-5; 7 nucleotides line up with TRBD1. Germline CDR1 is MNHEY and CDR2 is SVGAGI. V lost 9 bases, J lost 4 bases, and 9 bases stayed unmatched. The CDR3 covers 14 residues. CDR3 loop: CASTNRGRNQPQHF. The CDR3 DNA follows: TGTGCCAGTACCAACAGGGGAAGGAATCAGCCCCAGCATTTT.

CDR3 bases: TGTGCCAGCAGCTTACGGGGGGCGGTCGGCGGGACCCCCTACGAGCAGTACGTC. This encodes CASSLRGAVGGTPYEQYV. The rearrangement links TRBV7-2 to TRBJ2-7; tentatively, D is TRBD2 (7 bases). With 2 bases removed from V and 2 bases from J, the gap between germline ends came to 22 bases. Per germline, CDR1 SGHTA and CDR2 FQGNSA. The CDR3 totals 18 residues.

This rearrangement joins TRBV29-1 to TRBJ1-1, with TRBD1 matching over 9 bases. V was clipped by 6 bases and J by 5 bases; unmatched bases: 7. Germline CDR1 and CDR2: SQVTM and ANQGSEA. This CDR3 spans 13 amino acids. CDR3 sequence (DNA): TGCAGCGTGATACAGGGGGCTGGAACTGAAGCTTTCTTT. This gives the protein CSVIQGAGTEAFF.

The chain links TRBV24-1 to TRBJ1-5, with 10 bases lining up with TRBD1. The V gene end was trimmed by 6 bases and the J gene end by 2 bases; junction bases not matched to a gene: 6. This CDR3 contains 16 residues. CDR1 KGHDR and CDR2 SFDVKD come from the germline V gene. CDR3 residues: CATSRSGTGGNQPQHF. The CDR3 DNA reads TGTGCCACCAGTAGAAGCGGGACAGGGGGCAATCAGCCCCAGCATTTT.

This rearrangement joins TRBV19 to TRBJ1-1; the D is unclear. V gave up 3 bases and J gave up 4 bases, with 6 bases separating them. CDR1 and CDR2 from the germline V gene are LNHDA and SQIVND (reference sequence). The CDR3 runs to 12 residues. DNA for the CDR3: TGTGCCAGTAGTATTACCAGCACTGAAGCTTTCTTT. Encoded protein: CASSITSTEAFF.